Following are 23 T cell receptor beta chains from one sample sequenced in a study of identical twins. TCRdb processed the 5' RACE reads anew with MiXCR; each CDR3 protein has one entry. The sample lists 700,000 or so distinct CDR3 sequences; over 8.5% were seen once. These data are also associated with another study on yellow fever vaccine responses in identical twins.

Input material: PBMCs. All receptors derive from a woman aged 18-30 years in good health.

The gene calls are TRBV4-1 and TRBJ2-3; D uncertain. V lost 1 base, J lost 4 bases, and 12 bases lay in between. Germline CDR1 and CDR2: MGHRA and YSYEKL. This CDR3 comprises 15 residues. This CDR3 reads CASSQGEFGADTQYF. The CDR3 DNA reads as TGCGCCAGCAGCCAAGGCGAATTCGGTGCAGATACGCAGTATTTT.

This clonotype was found many times. This chain joins TRBV10-3 and TRBJ2-1; perhaps TRBD2 as D (6 bases). Trimming pared 4 bases from V and 4 bases from J, leaving 8 bases between. Per the germline V gene, CDR1 is ENHRY and CDR2 is SYGVKD. The CDR3 contains 13 residues. The CDR3 loop reads CAISVAGYNEQFF. The DNA of the CDR3 is TGTGCCATCAGTGTGGCGGGATACAATGAGCAGTTCTTC.

This clonotype was recorded a few times. V and J are TRBV11-2 and TRBJ2-2; TRBD1 matches 7 bases. J gave up 4 bases and V 5 bases, and 7 bases lay outside the gene matches. Per the germline V gene, CDR1 is SGHAT and CDR2 is FQNNGV. CDR3 length: 15 amino acids. The CDR3 region has the DNA TGTGCCAGCAGCCTTCCCGGGACAGCCACCGGGGAGCTGTTTTTT. Protein: CASSLPGTATGELFF.

The chain is built from TRBV4-2 and TRBJ2-3; TRBD2 matches 14 bases. Germline trimming cut 6 bases from V and 1 base from J; bases unmatched to any gene: 6. Germline V CDR1 and CDR2: LGHNA, YNFKEQ. This CDR3 comprises 17 residues. CDR3 DNA sequence: TGTGCCAGCAGGGCGGGGACTAGCGGGGGCGGCACAGATACGCAGTATTTT. This gives the protein CASRAGTSGGGTDTQYF.

This clonotype was counted a few times. The chain joins TRBV5-1 to TRBJ1-1; D is possibly TRBD1 (5 bases). V lost 4 bases and J 0 bases, leaving 7 bases between the germline ends. CDR3 length equals 13 residues. In germline, CDR1 is SGHRS, CDR2 YFSETQ. This CDR3 is CASSGGLNTEAFF. As DNA, the CDR3 is TGCGCCAGCAGCGGGGGGTTGAACACTGAAGCTTTCTTT.

This clonotype was seen at least ten times. This rearrangement joins TRBV10-3 to TRBJ1-5; D may be TRBD1 (6 bases). V lost 3 bases and J lost 4, with 13 bases in between. The germline gives CDR1 ENHRY, CDR2 SYGVKD. The CDR3 has 15 amino acids. The CDR3 sequence: CAISDEDSSNQPQHF. The CDR3 DNA is TGTGCCATCAGTGATGAGGACAGCAGTAATCAGCCCCAGCATTTT.

The chain has TRBV19 and TRBJ2-3; either TRBD1 or TRBD2 may supply D (5 bases each). The V and J ends lost 3 bases and 1 base respectively, with 11 bases between them. Germline CDR1 LNHDA, CDR2 SQIVND (reference sequence). The CDR3 contains 15 residues. In DNA, the CDR3 is TGTGCCAGTAGTATGGGGTCGGGGCGCACAGATACGCAGTATTTT. It is translated as CASSMGSGRTDTQYF.

The CDR3 region is CASSQDRIYNEQFF. The DNA for the CDR3 is TGCGCCAGCAGCCAAGACAGGATATACAATGAGCAGTTCTTC. The chain combines TRBV4-3 with TRBJ2-1; D not certain. The V gene's germline CDR1 is LGHNA and CDR2 YSLEER. V lost 0 bases and J lost 4, with 7 bases in between. This CDR3 contains 14 residues.

There are many counts of this clonotype. This chain uses TRBV28 with TRBJ2-7, with TRBD2 identical over 7 bases. Germline V gene sequence: CDR1 MDHEN, CDR2 SYDVKM. V shed 2 bases, J shed 1 base, and the junction held 2 bases outside the gene matches. CDR3 size: 14 residues. The CDR3 region is CASSLAGESYEQYF. The CDR3 DNA sequence: TGTGCCAGCAGTTTAGCGGGGGAATCCTACGAGCAGTACTTC.

This clonotype has at least ten counts. The rearrangement links TRBV27 to TRBJ2-1, with 7 positions matching TRBD1. J lost 3 bases, V lost 0 bases, and 5 bases had no gene match. The V gene's germline CDR1 is MNHEY and CDR2 SMNVEV (reference sequence). The CDR3 spans 16 residues. CDR3 nucleotides: TGTGCCAGCAGTTTATCACGACAGGGCGGCTACAATGAGCAGTTCTTC. The encoded protein is CASSLSRQGGYNEQFF.

This clonotype was detected many times. The CDR3 DNA reads as TGTGCCAGCAGTTATGGCCCGATTTGGACAGAGCTCTACGAGCAGTACTTC. Translation gives CASSYGPIWTELYEQYF. V and J are TRBV6-5 and TRBJ2-7, with D perhaps matching TRBD1 (6 bases). From germline, CDR1 is MNHEY and CDR2 SVGAGI. V was cut by 3 bases and J by 3 bases, with 21 bases left in between. The CDR3 is 17 amino acids.

This clonotype was observed a few times. The chain couples TRBV3-1 to TRBJ1-2, with a tentative D call TRBD1 (5 bases). V dropped 7 bases and J dropped 8 bases, with 14 bases sitting between them. The germline CDR1 and CDR2 sequences are LGHDT and YNNKEL (reference sequence). This CDR3 region has 12 residues. The CDR3 protein is CASTRGIDGYTF. CDR3 in DNA: TGTGCCAGCACCCGGGGGATCGACGGCTACACCTTC.

V usage is TRBV27 and J usage is TRBJ2-7; D possibly corresponds to TRBD2 (5 bases). With 0 bases removed from V and 2 bases from J, the gap between germline ends came to 14 bases. The CDR3 totals 16 residues. The germline V gene has CDR1 MNHEY and CDR2 SMNVEV (reference sequence). The CDR3 nucleotides are TGTGCCAGCAGTTTATCGGTGGGAGAGACGACCTACGAGCAGTACTTC. It translates to CASSLSVGETTYEQYF.

This clonotype was counted many times. This chain uses TRBV12-3 or TRBV12-4 with TRBJ2-1, with D maybe TRBD1 (6 bases). V shed 5 bases and J shed 0 bases, with 11 bases lying between them. This CDR3 is built from 15 residues. CDR3 DNA sequence: TGTGCCAGCAGTGGACAGTTCTCCTCCTACAATGAGCAGTTCTTC. It translates to CASSGQFSSYNEQFF.

This chain joins TRBV11-2 and TRBJ2-5; 11 nucleotides line up with TRBD2. Germline V lookup: CDR1 SGHAT, CDR2 FQNNGV. The CDR3 loop spans 16 amino acids. The J segment lost 5 bases and the V segment lost 5 bases, leaving 10 bases of the junction unmatched. The CDR3 DNA sequence: TGTGCCAGCAGCCCAGGAGGGACTAGCGGTGTGGAGACCCAGTACTTC. Translated: CASSPGGTSGVETQYF.

V usage is TRBV10-3 and J usage is TRBJ2-6, with D tentatively TRBD1 or TRBD2 (6 bases each). V lost 3 bases and J lost 4, with 16 bases in between. CDR1 is ENHRY and CDR2 is SYGVKD in the germline V gene. CDR3 length: 17 residues. CDR3 DNA: TGTGCCATCAGTGAAGTTAAGGGGGGTGTCGGGGCCAACGTCCTGACTTTC. Translated, it gives CAISEVKGGVGANVLTF.

The sample holds many counts of this clonotype. This chain joins TRBV4-3 and TRBJ2-7, with D unclear. CDR3 size: 13 residues. Germline V gives CDR1 LGHNA, CDR2 YSLEER. V lost 6 bases and J 3 bases, leaving 12 bases between the germline ends. CDR3 in amino acids: CASSLYTGYEQYF. In DNA form, the CDR3 reads TGCGCCAGCAGTCTATACACGGGCTACGAGCAGTACTTC.

The gene calls are TRBV10-3 and TRBJ2-7, with 12 bases aligning to TRBD1. Germline V gene data show CDR1 as ENHRY and CDR2 as SYGVKD. Unmatched junction bases numbered 4, after V lost 5 bases and J lost 5 bases. The length of the CDR3 is 14 residues. The CDR3 DNA reads as TGTGCCATCAGTTCGGGACAGGGGGCCCACGAGCAGTACTTC. The encoded protein is CAISSGQGAHEQYF.

This clonotype was counted at least ten times. The genes are TRBV29-1 and TRBJ2-1; 7 bases fit TRBD2. V trimming: 4 bases; J trimming: 4 bases; junction bases outside the gene matches: 4. The CDR3 has 13 amino acids. Germline CDR1 SQVTM, CDR2 ANQGSEA. CDR3 bases: TGCAGCGTTGGGCGGGAGAGGTACAATGAGCAGTTCTTC. It codes for CSVGRERYNEQFF.

This clonotype was seen many times. This chain connects TRBV15 to TRBJ1-2; maybe TRBD1 (6 bases). This CDR3 is built from 17 residues. Germline values: CDR1 LNHNV, CDR2 YYDKDF (reference sequence). The V gene lost 5 bases and the J gene lost 0 bases, with 19 bases spanning the gap. The CDR3 is CATSGKLGGPANYGYTF. The CDR3 nucleotides read TGTGCCACCAGCGGAAAATTGGGGGGCCCCGCTAACTATGGCTACACCTTC.

The gene calls are TRBV7-2 and TRBJ2-3; 11 bases agree with TRBD2. This CDR3 is 15 amino acids long. The germline V gene encodes CDR1 SGHTA and CDR2 FQGNSA. V was clipped by 3 bases and J by 6 bases; unmatched bases: 5. The CDR3: CASSFASGRPDTQYF. For the CDR3, the DNA is TGTGCCAGCAGCTTTGCTAGCGGGAGGCCGGATACGCAGTATTTT.

This chain joins TRBV15 and TRBJ2-5; a weak D match, TRBD2 (5 bases). This CDR3 is 13 amino acids long. The germline V and J ends were trimmed by 4 bases and 4 bases, with 10 bases remaining between them. CDR1 LNHNV and CDR2 YYDKDF come from the germline V gene (reference sequence). The CDR3 loop is CATSTRRGETQYF. DNA for the CDR3: TGTGCCACCAGCACTCGCCGGGGAGAGACCCAGTACTTC.

This clonotype was observed a few times. The chain combines TRBV6-2 or TRBV6-3 with TRBJ2-1; 9 nucleotides match TRBD2. After removal of 4 bases from V and 10 bases from J, the junction contained 11 bases not matched to a gene. Germline CDR1 reads MNHEY; CDR2 reads SVGEGT. The CDR3 is made up of 15 amino acids. CDR3 DNA: TGTGCCAGCAGTTCCGGCTTAGCGGGGGCATCGGAGCAGTTCTTC. It specifies CASSSGLAGASEQFF.